One and the same sample provided the 13 T cell receptor beta chains below, sequenced in a study of shared clonotypes between healthy human individuals. Using immunoSEQ multiplex PCR, the repertoire was profiled, and TCRdb retains in-frame clones only, with some absent. In the table there are hundreds of thousands of clones, roughly 97% of which are singletons. The sequencing sample was made of naive CD4+ T cells sorted from blood. Subset indicated: CD45RA+ positively selected. All receptors come from a woman in her 30s in good health.

This chain joins TRBV29-1 and TRBJ2-3; TRBD2 matches at 15 bases. There are 16 residues in the CDR3. Germline V gene sequence: CDR1 SQVTM, CDR2 ANQGSEA. V was clipped by 4 bases and J by 3 bases; unmatched bases: 5. CDR3 loop: CSVVIGTSGGTDTQYF. The CDR3 nucleotides are TGCAGCGTTGTCATCGGGACTAGCGGGGGGACAGATACGCAGTATTTT.

V is TRBV7-2 and J is TRBJ2-2, with 10 bases aligning to TRBD2. Germline CDR1 and CDR2: SGHTA and FQGNSA. Unmatched junction bases numbered 9, after V lost 4 bases and J lost 4 bases. The CDR3 runs to 17 residues. The CDR3 region is CASSSYLAGDLTGELFF. CDR3 sequence (DNA): TGTGCCAGCAGCTCCTACCTAGCGGGAGATCTCACCGGGGAGCTGTTTTTT.

In this sample, this clone turned up once. The rearrangement links TRBV7-2 to TRBJ2-3; a possible D gene is TRBD2 (5 bases). In germline, CDR1 is SGHTA, CDR2 FQGNSA. V was pared by 5 bases and J by 0 bases, with 9 bases between. The CDR3 totals 14 residues. In nucleotides, the CDR3 is TGTGCCAGCAGCCGTGGACTGAGCACAGATACGCAGTATTTT. Protein product: CASSRGLSTDTQYF.

Comments on this clone: The identical CDR3 is also encoded by other nucleotide sequences in the sample. The chain carries TRBV11-3 and TRBJ2-3; D unclear. Germline V gene sequence: CDR1 SGHNT, CDR2 YENEEA. The CDR3 length is 14 residues. V lost 1 base and J lost 1, with 6 bases in between. The CDR3 DNA follows: TGTGCCAGCAGCTTAGGGTCAGGCACAGATACGCAGTATTTT. It encodes CASSLGSGTDTQYF.

CDR3 DNA: TGTGCCAGCAGCCCCCTGAAGACGGTGAACACTGAAGCTTTCTTT. It is translated as CASSPLKTVNTEAFF. The J gene is TRBJ1-1, the V gene TRBV7-9, with D unresolved. V was trimmed by 5 bases and J by 0 bases, leaving 13 bases between them. CDR1 SEHNR and CDR2 FQNEAQ come from the germline V gene (reference sequence). This CDR3 has 15 residues.

The J gene is TRBJ2-1, the V gene TRBV28; 11 bases line up with TRBD2. Trimming took 2 bases from V and 6 from J; bases not matched to a gene: 3. Germline CDR1 is MDHEN and CDR2 is SYDVKM. This CDR3 has 15 residues. The CDR3 bases are TGTGCCAGCAGTTTAGTCCTAGCGGGAGGCAATGAGCAGTTCTTC. Its protein product is CASSLVLAGGNEQFF.

The chain uses TRBV2 and TRBJ1-5; the D gene is possibly TRBD1 (6 bases). Germline V gives CDR1 SNHLY, CDR2 FYNNEI. V dropped 2 bases and J dropped 1 base, with 9 bases sitting between them. The CDR3 sequence is 15 residues long. The CDR3 nucleotides read TGTGCCAGCAGTGAACAGGGGAGAAGCAATCAGCCCCAGCATTTT. Translating it yields CASSEQGRSNQPQHF.

This clone was seen once. The V gene is TRBV5-1, the J gene TRBJ2-1; 9 nucleotides match TRBD1. The ends lost 4 bases at V and 4 bases at J; junction bases unmatched: 3. Germline values: CDR1 SGHRS, CDR2 YFSETQ. The CDR3 sequence is 14 residues long. The CDR3 nucleotides read TGCGCCAGCAGCCCCGGGACAGGGTACAATGAGCAGTTCTTC. Translation gives CASSPGTGYNEQFF.

This clone was detected only once. The chain joins TRBV7-3 to TRBJ1-1; 7 bases align to TRBD1. The CDR3 is 13 residues long. Germline V gene sequence: CDR1 SGHTA, CDR2 FQGTGA. Trimming took 5 bases from V and 1 from J; bases not matched to a gene: 1. This chain's CDR3 is CASSRQGNTEAFF. Here the CDR3 DNA reads TGTGCCAGCAGCCGACAGGGGAACACTGAAGCTTTCTTT.

The V gene is TRBV27, the J gene TRBJ2-3; D perhaps matches TRBD2 (5 bases). Germline CDR1 is MNHEY and CDR2 is SMNVEV (reference sequence). The CDR3 is 15 residues long. Between the trimmed V and J ends, which lost 4 bases and 4 bases, there was a span of 15 bases. The CDR3: CASSSLVRLADTQYF. The CDR3 DNA is TGTGCCAGCAGTTCACTAGTCAGGTTGGCAGATACGCAGTATTTT.

Details on this clone: The sample carries other DNA sequences with the same CDR3. J is TRBJ1-2 and V is TRBV28; tentative D call: TRBD1 (6 bases). Germline V gives CDR1 MDHEN, CDR2 SYDVKM. The CDR3 has 13 amino acids. Trimming shortened V by 5 bases and J by 2 bases, and 9 bases separated the two germline ends. The CDR3 DNA is TGTGCCAGCAGTCCGGGGGGCAACTATGGCTACACCTTC. This gives the protein CASSPGGNYGYTF.

For the CDR3, the DNA is TGCGCCAGCAGTGTACGGGACATGCTCACTTACGAGCAGTACTTC. This codes for CASSVRDMLTYEQYF. This chain joins TRBV10-2 and TRBJ2-7; D possibly corresponds to TRBD1 (6 bases). Germline V gives CDR1 WSHSY, CDR2 SAAADI. This CDR3 has 15 residues. V lost 4 bases and J 4 bases, leaving 17 bases between the germline ends.

The chain employs TRBV9 and TRBJ2-5; 9 bases align to TRBD2. This CDR3 comprises 15 residues. Germline CDR1 SGDLS, CDR2 YYNGEE. V lost 4 bases and J lost 5; bases outside the gene matches: 9. CDR3 sequence reads: CASSRTSGSGETQYF. DNA of the CDR3: TGTGCCAGCAGCCGAACTAGCGGGTCCGGGGAGACCCAGTACTTC.